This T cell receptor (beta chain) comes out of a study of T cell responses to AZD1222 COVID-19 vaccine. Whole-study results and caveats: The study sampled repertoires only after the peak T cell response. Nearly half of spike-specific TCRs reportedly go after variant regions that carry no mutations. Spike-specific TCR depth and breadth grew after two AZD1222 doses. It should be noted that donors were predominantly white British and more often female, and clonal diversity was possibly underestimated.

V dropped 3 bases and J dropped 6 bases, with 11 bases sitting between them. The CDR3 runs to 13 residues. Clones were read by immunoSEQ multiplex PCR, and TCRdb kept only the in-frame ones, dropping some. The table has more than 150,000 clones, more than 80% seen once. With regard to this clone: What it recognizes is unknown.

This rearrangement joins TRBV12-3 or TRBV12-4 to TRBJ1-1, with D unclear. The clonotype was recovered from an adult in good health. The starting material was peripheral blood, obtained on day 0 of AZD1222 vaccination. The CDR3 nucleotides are TGTGCCAGCAGTTTCGAGGGTATCCCTGAAGCTTTCTTT. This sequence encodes CASSFEGIPEAFF.